The 23 T cell receptor beta chains below come from one sample, sequenced in a study of cytomegalovirus exposure and HLA in healthy donors. PCR used 60 Vbeta primers and 13 Jbeta primers. Method: immunoSEQ multiplex PCR; TCRdb's copy keeps in-frame clones and lacks some. This table has under 200,000 clones, around 80% appearing once. The source material was PBMCs. These receptor sequences come from a male donor in good health and CMV-seropositive.

V gene TRBV7-8 combines with J gene TRBJ1-4; possibly TRBD1 for D (6 bases). The CDR3 contains 16 residues. V dropped 1 base and J dropped 8 bases, with 17 bases sitting between them. Per germline, CDR1 SGHVS and CDR2 FQNEAQ. DNA for the CDR3: TGTGCCAGCAGCTTAGTCCCCCAGGGGTTTGGGGAAAAACTGTTTTTT. Its protein is CASSLVPQGFGEKLFF.

A word on this clone: The junction and the germline gene differ at one end; a read error may be behind it. The V gene is TRBV4-1, the J gene TRBJ1-5; D is perhaps TRBD1 (6 bases). This CDR3 contains 17 residues. Germline CDR1 and CDR2: MGHRA and YSYEKL. CDR3 coding DNA: TGCGCCAGCAGTACTAGAGTCCCCAGGGGTAGCAGTCAGCCCCAGCATTTT. Translating it yields CASSTRVPRGSSQPQHF.

This sequence joins TRBV18 and TRBJ1-4; 9 positions agree with TRBD1. With 4 bases clipped from V and 5 bases from J, the junction kept 5 bases outside the gene matches. From germline, CDR1 is KGHSH and CDR2 LQKENI. The CDR3 length is 15 residues. The CDR3 loop is CASSLSTGGNEKLFF. The CDR3 nucleotides read TGTGCCAGCTCACTCTCGACAGGGGGAAATGAAAAACTGTTTTTT.

Here the CDR3 reads CAWSVAGGPLADTQYF. CDR3 DNA sequence: TGTGCCTGGAGTGTAGCGGGAGGGCCGTTGGCAGATACGCAGTATTTT. The chain employs TRBV30 and TRBJ2-3, with 10 bases that match TRBD2. Germline lookup yields CDR1 GTSNPN and CDR2 SVGIG (reference sequence). V dropped 0 bases and J dropped 4; count of bases not matched to a gene: 7. The CDR3 consists of 16 residues.

About this clone: The germline gene is not matched at one end of the junction; a read error may be the cause. The chain links TRBV5-1 to TRBJ2-6, with D tentatively TRBD1 (6 bases). Germline V gene lookup returns CDR1 SGHRS and CDR2 YFSETQ. This CDR3 has 16 residues. In nucleotides, the CDR3 is TGCGCCAGCAGCTTGGGACAGGTTTCTGGGGCCAACGGCCTGACTTTC. It encodes CASSLGQVSGANGLTF.

The chain employs TRBV6-1 and TRBJ1-2, with TRBD1 as a possible D gene (6 bases). Germline values: CDR1 MNHNS, CDR2 SASEGT. The V end was cut by 1 base, the J end by 4 bases, with 10 bases between. CDR3 length equals 14 residues. The CDR3 reads CASSEDREPYGYTF. In DNA form, the CDR3 reads TGTGCCAGCAGTGAAGACAGGGAGCCCTATGGCTACACCTTC.

The chain employs TRBV4-1 and TRBJ2-7; 7 nucleotides line up with TRBD1. This CDR3 comprises 15 residues. Trimming cost V 3 bases and J 2 bases; bases outside gene matches: 7. Looked up from germline, CDR1 is MGHRA and CDR2 is YSYEKL. The DNA for the CDR3 is TGCGCCAGCAGCCAGCTACAGGGGATCCCCTACGAGCAGTACTTC. Its translation is CASSQLQGIPYEQYF.

V gene TRBV9 combines with J gene TRBJ2-1; 12 positions agree with TRBD2. This CDR3 contains 16 residues. The germline gives CDR1 SGDLS, CDR2 YYNGEE. V lost 2 bases and J lost 5; bases outside the gene matches: 5. CDR3 amino acids: CASSVLAGGIDNEQFF. The CDR3 DNA is TGTGCCAGCAGCGTGCTAGCGGGGGGGATCGACAATGAGCAGTTCTTC.

The genes are TRBV7-2 and TRBJ1-2, with 10 bases aligning to TRBD1. The J segment lost 8 bases and the V segment lost 5 bases, leaving 8 bases of the junction unmatched. The germline V gene encodes CDR1 SGHTA and CDR2 FQGNSA. This CDR3 has 14 amino acids. The CDR3 protein is CASSLGTGVSGYTF. CDR3 nucleotides: TGTGCCAGCAGCCTCGGGACAGGGGTGAGCGGCTACACCTTC.

The chain couples TRBV29-1 to TRBJ2-1, with 9 bases matching TRBD2. Germline V gene data show CDR1 as SQVTM and CDR2 as ANQGSEA. J was trimmed by 4 bases and V by 6 bases; bases with no gene match: 4. The CDR3 loop spans 13 amino acids. The CDR3 DNA is TGCAGCGTAAGAGCGGGAGGATACAATGAGCAGTTCTTC. Amino acid sequence: CSVRAGGYNEQFF.

The V and J genes are TRBV5-1 and TRBJ2-5; 14 bases are a match to TRBD2. The DNA end is more similar to TRBJ2-7, so the J call may be wrong. The CDR3 runs to 17 residues. Germline V CDR1 and CDR2: SGHRS, YFSETQ. The CDR3 region has the DNA TGCGCCAGCAGCGCGGGACTAGCGGGGGCCATACTATACGAGCAGTACTTC. Translation gives CASSAGLAGAILYEQYF.

The rearrangement uses TRBV9 and TRBJ1-1; TRBD1 matches 8 bases. Germline V gene data show CDR1 as SGDLS and CDR2 as YYNGEE. The V and J ends lost 4 bases and 1 base, in that order; junction bases with no gene match: 6. This CDR3 region has 15 residues. The chain's CDR3 is CASSPTQGANTEAFF. In DNA form, the CDR3 reads TGTGCCAGCAGCCCCACCCAGGGGGCGAACACTGAAGCTTTCTTT.

The CDR3 spells CASRPLAGANTGELFF. CDR3 nucleotides: TGTGCCAGCAGACCGCTAGCGGGGGCGAACACCGGGGAGCTGTTTTTT. The rearrangement joins TRBV11-2 to TRBJ2-2; 10 positions agree with TRBD2. After removal of 6 bases from V and 0 bases from J, the junction contained 4 bases not matched to a gene. There are 16 residues in the CDR3. The germline gives CDR1 SGHAT, CDR2 FQNNGV.

The V call is TRBV27, the J call TRBJ2-1; 9 bases fit TRBD1. V gave up 8 bases and J gave up 7 bases; unmatched junction bases: 12. The length of the CDR3 is 15 residues. Looked up from germline, CDR1 is MNHEY and CDR2 is SMNVEV (reference sequence). CDR3 loop: CASHTGQGYVNEQFF. The CDR3 DNA is TGTGCCAGCCACACCGGACAGGGGTACGTTAATGAGCAGTTCTTC.

This sequence joins TRBV6-5 and TRBJ2-3; 10 nucleotides match TRBD1. Germline CDR1 MNHEY, CDR2 SVGAGI. The ends lost 8 bases at V and 5 bases at J; junction bases unmatched: 7. The CDR3 is 14 residues long. DNA for the CDR3: TGTGCCAGCGGGCCCGGGACAGGGGAAGATACGCAGTATTTT. As protein: CASGPGTGEDTQYF.

The sample holds a few counts of this clone. At one end, the junction sequence differs from germline, possibly due to a read error. This chain joins TRBV5-1 and TRBJ2-5, with D perhaps matching TRBD2 (5 bases). The germline gives CDR1 SGHRS, CDR2 YFSETQ. The CDR3 runs to 16 residues. This CDR3 reads CASRLGGFLSQETQYF. CDR3 DNA sequence: TGCGCCAGCAGGTTGGGCGGGTTCTTGAGCCAAGAGACCCAGTACTTC.

V gene TRBV28 combines with J gene TRBJ1-5; D perhaps matches TRBD1 (6 bases). The V and J ends lost 4 bases and 16 bases respectively, with 17 bases between them. This CDR3 comprises 12 residues. Germline CDR1 MDHEN, CDR2 SYDVKM. This CDR3 reads CASSWSGDGLHF. The CDR3 DNA sequence: TGTGCCAGCAGTTGGTCAGGGGACGGCCTACATTTT.

J is TRBJ2-7 and V is TRBV30; 8 bases line up with TRBD2. J gave up 4 bases and V 5 bases, and 7 bases lay outside the gene matches. The germline V gene encodes CDR1 GTSNPN and CDR2 SVGIG (reference sequence). The CDR3 sequence is 13 residues long. The CDR3 here is CAWRGGAGYEQYF. In nucleotides, the CDR3 is TGTGCCTGGCGGGGGGGGGCCGGGTACGAGCAGTACTTC.

V and J are TRBV29-1 and TRBJ2-7, with 8 nucleotides matching TRBD1. V shed 5 bases, J shed 0 bases, and the junction held 6 bases outside the gene matches. The CDR3 loop spans 14 amino acids. The germline V gene encodes CDR1 SQVTM and CDR2 ANQGSEA. The CDR3 bases are TGCAGCGTTACCCCAGGGGGCGGCTCCTACGAGCAGTACTTC. This encodes CSVTPGGGSYEQYF.

The rearrangement links TRBV19 to TRBJ2-7, with D perhaps TRBD2 (6 bases). The germline V and J ends were trimmed by 7 bases and 3 bases, with 19 bases remaining between them. Per germline, CDR1 LNHDA and CDR2 SQIVND (reference sequence). There are 15 residues in the CDR3. The CDR3 nucleotides are TGTGCCAGTAATGACCCCGGGGGAGGCTTCTACGAGCAGTACTTC. It is translated as CASNDPGGGFYEQYF.

The genes are TRBV7-6 and TRBJ2-5; 9 bases fit TRBD1. The CDR3 sequence is 15 residues long. The germline V gene encodes CDR1 SGHVS and CDR2 FNYEAQ. Trimming removed 1 base from V and 5 bases from J; junction bases left unmatched: 5. CDR3 amino acids: CASSLVGQGGETQYF. CDR3 DNA sequence: TGTGCCAGCAGCTTAGTGGGACAGGGAGGGGAGACCCAGTACTTC.

The chain couples TRBV7-2 to TRBJ1-2; 11 positions match TRBD1. The CDR3 covers 16 residues. Germline trimming cut 7 bases from V and 7 bases from J; bases unmatched to any gene: 14. Germline CDR1 reads SGHTA; CDR2 reads FQGNSA. In nucleotides, the CDR3 is TGTGCCAGCACCCGCGTGCCGGACAGGGGGCGTCCTGGCTACACCTTC. Protein sequence: CASTRVPDRGRPGYTF.

The chain recombines TRBV5-4 with TRBJ1-5; D gene unclear. The ends were cut back, 1 base at V and 2 bases at J, with 4 bases in the middle. CDR1 is SGHNT and CDR2 is YYREEE in the germline V gene (reference sequence). The CDR3 covers 13 residues. The CDR3: CASSLLGNQPQHF. CDR3 DNA: TGTGCCAGCAGCTTGCTAGGCAATCAGCCCCAGCATTTT. The full variable domain, with the rest looked up from reference TRBV5-4 and TRBJ1-5, is ETGVTQSPTHLIKTRGQQVTLRCSSQSGHNTVSWYQQALGQGPQFIFQYYREEENGRGNFPPRFSGLQFPNYSSELNVNALELDDSALYLCASSLLGNQPQHFGDGTRLSIL.